This TCR beta chain is drawn from a study of T-cell reconstitution after alpha-beta-depleted transplantation in children (dated by TCRdb to about 2016). About the full investigation: Using TCR repertoire profiling, the study followed T-cell immune reconstitution in a quantitative way in children after TCRalphabeta/CD19-depleted allogeneic hematopoietic cell transplantation.

Paper-wide results and their limitations: Hyperexpanded clone frequencies declined over subsequent months; after one year, T-cell counts and TCRbeta diversity were mostly attributed to newly produced T cells. About two months after transplant, the apparently early recovery of alphabetaT-cell counts reportedly depended on just several hundred clones that had expanded rapidly and came from non-depleted graft cells. In some patients, the high TCRbeta diversity seen at day 60 was put down to recipient T cells and intrathymic progenitors that had survived conditioning.

The germline V gene (reference sequence) supplies CDR1 SEHNR and CDR2 FQNEAQ. The CDR3 starts with the cysteine, ends with the phenylalanine, and has 18 residues. The DNA shown is the 54-base CDR3, in frame from base 1. The junction carries 22 bases between V and J, which are trimmed by 1 base and 4 bases respectively. This clonotype has only a few counts. The antigen this receptor binds is unknown. Base qualities are not provided; no much larger clone lies one nucleotide away. Library preparation employed PCR. The sequencer listed for this sample is Illumina HiSeq 2500. To normalize quantification of the TCRbeta repertoire, the TCR libraries were built with molecular barcoding that relied on unique molecular identifiers. TCRdb reran the public reads through fastp at Q25 and MiXCR, keeping productive beta chains. All rows with the same CDR3 protein become a single entry with the most common DNA and genes. In this sample the table shows 500,000 or so distinct CDR3 sequences, 10% to 12% of which occur a single time. The ten most abundant clones make up 12% to 15% of the sample.

The treatment or condition label here, explained by the study, means: allogeneic hematopoietic cell transplantation with graft depleted of TCRalphabeta T cells and CD19 B cells. The children who served as transplant recipients had been given grafts of TCRalphabeta/CD19-depleted allogeneic hematopoietic cells. The chain was built from TRBV7-9 and TRBJ2-5, and perhaps TRBD2 as D gene, on 6 matching bases. This material consisted of PBMCs, mostly from graft donor cells, taken 180 days after TCRalphabeta/CD19-depleted stem cell transplant. This TCR was recovered from a female patient between 2 and 15 years old who had a stem cell transplant for aplastic anemia, so the T cells may come from the graft donor. The encoded CDR3 is CASSLGQVILAGGETQYF. The sequenced DNA: TGTGCCAGCAGCTTAGGTCAGGTTATACTAGCCGGCGGAGAGACCCAGTACTTC.